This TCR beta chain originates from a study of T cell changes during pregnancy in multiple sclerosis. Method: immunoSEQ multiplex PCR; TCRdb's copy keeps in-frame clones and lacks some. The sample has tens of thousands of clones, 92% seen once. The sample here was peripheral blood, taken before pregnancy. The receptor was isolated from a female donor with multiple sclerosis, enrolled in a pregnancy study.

CDR3 residues: CASSYATSSLPYEQYF. The CDR3 DNA is TGTGCCAGCAGTTACGCGACTAGCTCCCTCCCCTACGAGCAGTACTTC. The chain recombines TRBV6-5 with TRBJ2-7; 7 nucleotides align to TRBD2. Germline CDR1 reads MNHEY; CDR2 reads SVGAGI. CDR3 size: 16 residues. V shed 2 bases and J 2 bases; nucleotides not matched to a gene: 9.